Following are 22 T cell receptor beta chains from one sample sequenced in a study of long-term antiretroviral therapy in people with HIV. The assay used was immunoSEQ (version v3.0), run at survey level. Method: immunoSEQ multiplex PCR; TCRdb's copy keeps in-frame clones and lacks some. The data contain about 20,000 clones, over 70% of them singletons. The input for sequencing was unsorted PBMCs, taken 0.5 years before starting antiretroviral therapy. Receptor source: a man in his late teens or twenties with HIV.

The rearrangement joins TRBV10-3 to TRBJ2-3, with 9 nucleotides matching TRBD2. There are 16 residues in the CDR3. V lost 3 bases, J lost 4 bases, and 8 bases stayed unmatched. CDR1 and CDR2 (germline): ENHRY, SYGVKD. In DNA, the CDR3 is TGTGCCATCAGTGAACTTGGCGGGGGGGCCGCAGATACGCAGTATTTT. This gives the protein CAISELGGGAADTQYF.

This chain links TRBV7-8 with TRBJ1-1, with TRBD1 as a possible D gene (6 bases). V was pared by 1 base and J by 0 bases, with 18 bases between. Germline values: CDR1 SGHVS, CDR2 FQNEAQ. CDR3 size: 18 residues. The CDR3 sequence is CASSLVLGGGPMNTEAFF. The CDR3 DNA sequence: TGTGCCAGCAGCTTAGTTCTTGGCGGGGGCCCAATGAACACTGAAGCTTTCTTT.

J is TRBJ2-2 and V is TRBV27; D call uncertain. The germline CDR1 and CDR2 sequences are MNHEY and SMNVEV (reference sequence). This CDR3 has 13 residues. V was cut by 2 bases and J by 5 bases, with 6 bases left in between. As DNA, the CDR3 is TGTGCCAGCAGTTTAGTAGGGACCGGGGAGCTGTTTTTT. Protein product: CASSLVGTGELFF.

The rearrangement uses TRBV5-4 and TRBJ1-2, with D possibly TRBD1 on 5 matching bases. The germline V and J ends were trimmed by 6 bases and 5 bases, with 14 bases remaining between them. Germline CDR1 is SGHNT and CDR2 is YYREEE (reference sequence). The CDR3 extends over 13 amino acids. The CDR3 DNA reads TGTGCCAGCACCCCCCAGGGCCAGTATGGCTACACCTTC. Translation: CASTPQGQYGYTF.

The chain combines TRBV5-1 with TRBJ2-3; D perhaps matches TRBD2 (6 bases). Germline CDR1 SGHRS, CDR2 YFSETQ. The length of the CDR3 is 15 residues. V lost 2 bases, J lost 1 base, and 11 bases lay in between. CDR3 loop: CASSFRASGTDTQYF. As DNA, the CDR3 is TGCGCCAGCAGCTTCCGGGCTAGCGGCACAGATACGCAGTATTTT.

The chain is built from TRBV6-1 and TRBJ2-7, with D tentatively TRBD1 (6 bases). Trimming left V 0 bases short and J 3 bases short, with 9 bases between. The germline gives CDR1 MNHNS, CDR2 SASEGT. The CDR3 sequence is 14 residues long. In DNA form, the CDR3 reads TGTGCCAGCAGTGAAGCTCACAGGGTCTACGAGCAGTACTTC. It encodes CASSEAHRVYEQYF.

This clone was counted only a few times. The CDR3 loop reads CASSLGDRGNTEAFF. CDR3 nucleotides: TGTGCCAGCAGTCTCGGCGACAGGGGAAACACTGAAGCTTTCTTT. The rearrangement joins TRBV28 to TRBJ1-1, with 8 nucleotides matching TRBD1. This CDR3 comprises 15 residues. The V gene end was trimmed by 5 bases and the J gene end by 2 bases; junction bases not matched to a gene: 7. Germline V CDR1 and CDR2: MDHEN, SYDVKM. Filled out from reference TRBV28 and TRBJ1-1, the complete variable domain reads DVKVTQSSRYLVKRTGEKVFLECVQDMDHENMFWYRQDPGLGLRLIYFSYDVKMKEKGDIPEGYSVSREKKERFSLILESASTNQTSMYLCASSLGDRGNTEAFFGQGTRLTVV.

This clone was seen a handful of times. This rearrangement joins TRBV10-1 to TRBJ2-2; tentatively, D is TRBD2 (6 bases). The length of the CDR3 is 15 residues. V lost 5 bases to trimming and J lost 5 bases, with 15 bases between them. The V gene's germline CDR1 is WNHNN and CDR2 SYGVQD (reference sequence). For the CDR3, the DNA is TGCGCCAGCAGTCCAGCCGGGACTGAAACCGGGGAGCTGTTTTTT. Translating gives CASSPAGTETGELFF.

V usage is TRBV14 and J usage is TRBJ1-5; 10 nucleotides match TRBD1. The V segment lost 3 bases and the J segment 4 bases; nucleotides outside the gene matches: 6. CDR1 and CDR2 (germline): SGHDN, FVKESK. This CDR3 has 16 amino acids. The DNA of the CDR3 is TGTGCCAGCAGCCAGGGGGGGACAGGGGTTAATCAGCCCCAGCATTTT. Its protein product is CASSQGGTGVNQPQHF.

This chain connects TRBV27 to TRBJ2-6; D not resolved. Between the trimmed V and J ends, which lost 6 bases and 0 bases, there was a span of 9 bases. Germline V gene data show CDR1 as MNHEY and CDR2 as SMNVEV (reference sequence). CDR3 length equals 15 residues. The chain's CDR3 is CASRDGYSGANVLTF. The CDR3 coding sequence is TGTGCCAGCAGGGACGGTTACTCTGGGGCCAACGTCCTGACTTTC.

CDR3 in amino acids: CAISVRDRNSYEQYF. In DNA form, the CDR3 reads TGTGCCATCAGCGTCCGGGACAGAAATTCCTACGAGCAGTACTTC. The chain links TRBV10-3 to TRBJ2-7, with 7 nucleotides matching TRBD1. The germline V gene has CDR1 ENHRY and CDR2 SYGVKD. The CDR3 runs 15 residues. Trimming took 6 bases from V and 1 from J; bases not matched to a gene: 9.

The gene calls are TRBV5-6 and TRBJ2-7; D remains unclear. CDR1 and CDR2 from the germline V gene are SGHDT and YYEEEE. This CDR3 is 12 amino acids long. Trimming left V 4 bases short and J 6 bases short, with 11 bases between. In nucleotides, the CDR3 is TGTGCCAGCAGCACGGGCTCCCTCGAGCAGTACTTC. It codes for CASSTGSLEQYF.

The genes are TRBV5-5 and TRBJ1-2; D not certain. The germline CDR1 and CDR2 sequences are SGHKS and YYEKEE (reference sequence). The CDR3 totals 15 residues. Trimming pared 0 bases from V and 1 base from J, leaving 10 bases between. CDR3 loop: CASSLAGGVNYGYTF. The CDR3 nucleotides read TGTGCCAGCAGCTTGGCCGGCGGAGTTAACTATGGCTACACCTTC.

The CDR3 sequence: CASSLSGRTASNYGYTF. CDR3 nucleotides: TGTGCCAGCAGTTTATCGGGTCGGACAGCATCTAACTATGGCTACACCTTC. The rearrangement links TRBV27 to TRBJ1-2, with a possible D match to TRBD1 (6 bases). This CDR3 has 17 amino acids. Trimming pared 0 bases from V and 0 bases from J, leaving 14 bases between. Germline CDR1 MNHEY, CDR2 SMNVEV (reference sequence).

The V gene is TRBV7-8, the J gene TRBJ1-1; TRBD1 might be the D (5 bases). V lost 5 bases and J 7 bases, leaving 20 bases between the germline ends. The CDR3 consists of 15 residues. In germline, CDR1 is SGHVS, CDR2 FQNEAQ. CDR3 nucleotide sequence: TGTGCCAGCAGCGCCAAAGGCGGCAGGGCCGATGAAGCTTTCTTT. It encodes CASSAKGGRADEAFF.

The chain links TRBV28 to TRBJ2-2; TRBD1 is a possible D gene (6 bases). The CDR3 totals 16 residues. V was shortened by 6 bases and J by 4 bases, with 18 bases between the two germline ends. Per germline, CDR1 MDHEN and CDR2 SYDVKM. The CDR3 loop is CASSLSGALLTGELFF. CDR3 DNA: TGTGCCAGCAGCCTTTCAGGGGCGCTTCTCACCGGGGAGCTGTTTTTT. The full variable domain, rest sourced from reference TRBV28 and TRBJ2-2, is DVKVTQSSRYLVKRTGEKVFLECVQDMDHENMFWYRQDPGLGLRLIYFSYDVKMKEKGDIPEGYSVSREKKERFSLILESASTNQTSMYLCASSLSGALLTGELFFGEGSRLTVL.

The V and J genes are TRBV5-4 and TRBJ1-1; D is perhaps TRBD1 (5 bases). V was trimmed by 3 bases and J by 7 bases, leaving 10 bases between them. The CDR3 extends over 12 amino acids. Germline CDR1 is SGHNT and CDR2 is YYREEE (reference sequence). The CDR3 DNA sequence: TGTGCCAGCAGCTCGGGACCGCATGAAGCTTTCTTT. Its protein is CASSSGPHEAFF.

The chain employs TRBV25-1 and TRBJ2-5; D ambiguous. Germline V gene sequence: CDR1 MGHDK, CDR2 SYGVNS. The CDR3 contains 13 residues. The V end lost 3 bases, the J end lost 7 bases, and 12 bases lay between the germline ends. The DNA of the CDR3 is TGTGCCAGCAGTGAGGTTGCCCGCAGGACCCAGTACTTC. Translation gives CASSEVARRTQYF.

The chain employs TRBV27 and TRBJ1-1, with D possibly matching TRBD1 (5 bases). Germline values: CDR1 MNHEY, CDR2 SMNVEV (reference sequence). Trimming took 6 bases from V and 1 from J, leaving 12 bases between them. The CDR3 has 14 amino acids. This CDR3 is CASRRQGWNTEAFF. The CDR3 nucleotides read TGTGCCAGCAGGCGCCAGGGATGGAACACTGAAGCTTTCTTT.

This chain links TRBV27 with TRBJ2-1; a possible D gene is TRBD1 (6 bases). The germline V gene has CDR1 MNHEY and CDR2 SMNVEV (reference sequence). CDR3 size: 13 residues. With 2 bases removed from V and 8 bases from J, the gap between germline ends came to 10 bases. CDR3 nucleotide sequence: TGTGCCAGCAGTTTACAGGGGTGGGATGAGCAGTTCTTC. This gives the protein CASSLQGWDEQFF.

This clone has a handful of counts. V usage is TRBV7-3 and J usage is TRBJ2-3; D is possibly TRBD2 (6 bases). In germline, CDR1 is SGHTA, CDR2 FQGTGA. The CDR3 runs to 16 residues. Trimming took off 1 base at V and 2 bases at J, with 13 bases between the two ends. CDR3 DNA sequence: TGTGCCAGCAGCTTAAACCCGGGACTTTCCACAGATACGCAGTATTTT. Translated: CASSLNPGLSTDTQYF.

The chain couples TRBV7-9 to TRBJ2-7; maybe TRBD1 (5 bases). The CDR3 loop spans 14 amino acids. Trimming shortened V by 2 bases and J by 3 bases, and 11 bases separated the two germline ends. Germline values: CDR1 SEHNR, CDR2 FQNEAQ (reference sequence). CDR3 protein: CASSLQGNSYEQYF. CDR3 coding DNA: TGTGCCAGCAGCTTACAGGGTAACAGCTACGAGCAGTACTTC. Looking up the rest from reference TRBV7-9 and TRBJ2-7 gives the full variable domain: DTGVSQNPRHKITKRGQNVTFRCDPISEHNRLYWYRQTLGQGPEFLTYFQNEAQLEKSRLLSDRFSAERPKGSFSTLEIQRTEQGDSAMYLCASSLQGNSYEQYFGPGTRLTVT.